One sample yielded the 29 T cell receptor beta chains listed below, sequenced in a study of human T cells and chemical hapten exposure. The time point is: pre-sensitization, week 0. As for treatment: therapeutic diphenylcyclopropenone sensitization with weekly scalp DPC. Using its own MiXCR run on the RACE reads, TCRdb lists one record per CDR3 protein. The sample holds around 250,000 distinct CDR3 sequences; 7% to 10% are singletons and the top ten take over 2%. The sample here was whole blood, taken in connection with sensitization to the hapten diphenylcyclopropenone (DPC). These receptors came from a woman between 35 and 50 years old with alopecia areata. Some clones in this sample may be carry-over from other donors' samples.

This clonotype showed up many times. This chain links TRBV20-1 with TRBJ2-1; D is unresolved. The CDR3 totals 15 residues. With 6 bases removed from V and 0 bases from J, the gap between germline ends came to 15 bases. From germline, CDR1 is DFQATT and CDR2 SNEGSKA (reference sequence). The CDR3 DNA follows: TGCAGTGCCATGACGGGCCTGAGCTCCTACAATGAGCAGTTCTTC. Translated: CSAMTGLSSYNEQFF.

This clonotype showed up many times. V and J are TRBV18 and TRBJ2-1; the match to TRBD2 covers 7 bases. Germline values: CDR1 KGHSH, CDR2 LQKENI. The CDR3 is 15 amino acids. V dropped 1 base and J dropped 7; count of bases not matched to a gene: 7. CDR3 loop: CASSPRAGETNEQFF. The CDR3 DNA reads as TGTGCCAGCTCACCACGGGCGGGAGAGACGAATGAGCAGTTCTTC.

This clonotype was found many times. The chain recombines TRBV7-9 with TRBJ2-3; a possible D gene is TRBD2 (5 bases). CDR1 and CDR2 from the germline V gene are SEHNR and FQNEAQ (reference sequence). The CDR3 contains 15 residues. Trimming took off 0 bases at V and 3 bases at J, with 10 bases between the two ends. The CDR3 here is CASSLARGRTDTQYF. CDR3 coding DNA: TGTGCCAGCAGCTTAGCCCGGGGAAGGACAGATACGCAGTATTTT.

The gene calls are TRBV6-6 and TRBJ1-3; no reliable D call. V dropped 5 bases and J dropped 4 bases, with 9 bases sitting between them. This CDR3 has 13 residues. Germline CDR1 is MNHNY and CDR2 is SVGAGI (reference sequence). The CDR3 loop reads CASSAVGGNTIYF. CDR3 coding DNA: TGTGCCAGCAGTGCCGTAGGAGGAAACACCATATATTTT.

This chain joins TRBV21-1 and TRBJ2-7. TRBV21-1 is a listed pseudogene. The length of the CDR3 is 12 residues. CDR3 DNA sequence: TGTGCCAGCAGTTCTGGGAAGGGCGAGCAGTACTTC. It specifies CASSSGKGEQYF.

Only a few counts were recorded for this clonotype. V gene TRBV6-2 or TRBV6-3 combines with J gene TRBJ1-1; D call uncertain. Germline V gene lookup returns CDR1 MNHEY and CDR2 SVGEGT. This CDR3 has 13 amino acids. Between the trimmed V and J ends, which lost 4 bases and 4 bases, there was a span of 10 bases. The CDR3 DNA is TGTGCCAGCAGTTGGTTGGGCTTCACTGAAGCTTTCTTT. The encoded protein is CASSWLGFTEAFF.

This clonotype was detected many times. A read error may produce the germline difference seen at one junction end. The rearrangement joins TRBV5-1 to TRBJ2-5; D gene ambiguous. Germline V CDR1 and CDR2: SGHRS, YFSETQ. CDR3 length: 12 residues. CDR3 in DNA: TGTGCCAGCAGCTTAGGCCAAGAGACCCAGTACTTC. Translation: CASSLGQETQYF. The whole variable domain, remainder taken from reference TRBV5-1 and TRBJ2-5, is KAGVTQTPRYLIKTRGQQVTLSCSPISGHRSVSWYQQTPGQGLQFLFEYFSETQRNKGNFPGRFSGRQFSNSRSEMNVSTLELGDSALYLCASSLGQETQYFGPGTRLLVL.

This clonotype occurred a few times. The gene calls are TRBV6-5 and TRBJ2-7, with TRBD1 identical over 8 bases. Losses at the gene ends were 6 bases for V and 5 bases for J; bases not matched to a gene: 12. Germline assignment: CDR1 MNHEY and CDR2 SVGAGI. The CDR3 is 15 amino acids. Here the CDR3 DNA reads TGTGCCAGCAGCCCCCTCGGACAGGGAATGGACGAGCAGTACTTC. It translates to CASSPLGQGMDEQYF.

The CDR3 spells CASSLGTSGRPTGELFF. CDR3 nucleotides: TGCGCCAGCAGCCTAGGGACTAGCGGGAGGCCCACCGGGGAGCTGTTTTTT. The chain employs TRBV5-1 and TRBJ2-2; TRBD2 agrees at 15 bases. The CDR3 is 17 amino acids. The germline CDR1 and CDR2 sequences are SGHRS and YFSETQ. Trimming at V came to 4 bases and at J to 4 bases, leaving 5 bases not matched to a gene.

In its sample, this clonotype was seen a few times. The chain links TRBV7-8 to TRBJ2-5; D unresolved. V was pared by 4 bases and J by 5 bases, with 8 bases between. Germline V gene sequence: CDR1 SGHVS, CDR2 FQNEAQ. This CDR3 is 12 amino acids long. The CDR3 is CASSWTSETQYF. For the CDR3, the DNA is TGTGCCAGCAGCTGGACGTCCGAGACCCAGTACTTC.

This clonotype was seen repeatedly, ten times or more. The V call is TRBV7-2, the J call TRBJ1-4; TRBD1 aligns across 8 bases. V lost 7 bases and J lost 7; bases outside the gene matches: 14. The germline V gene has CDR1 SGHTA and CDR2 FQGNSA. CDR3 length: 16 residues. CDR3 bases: TGTGCCAGCACCCCGTGGGGCGGACAGGGTCTTGAAAAACTGTTTTTT. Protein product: CASTPWGGQGLEKLFF.

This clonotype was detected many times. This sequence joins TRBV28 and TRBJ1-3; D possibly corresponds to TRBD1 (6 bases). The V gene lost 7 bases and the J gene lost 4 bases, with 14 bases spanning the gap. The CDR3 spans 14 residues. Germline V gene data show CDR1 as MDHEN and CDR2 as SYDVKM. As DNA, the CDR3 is TGTGCCAGCAATGACAGGACAGTGGGAAACACCATATATTTT. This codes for CASNDRTVGNTIYF. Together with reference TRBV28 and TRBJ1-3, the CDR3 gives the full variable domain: DVKVTQSSRYLVKRTGEKVFLECVQDMDHENMFWYRQDPGLGLRLIYFSYDVKMKEKGDIPEGYSVSREKKERFSLILESASTNQTSMYLCASNDRTVGNTIYFGEGSWLTVV.

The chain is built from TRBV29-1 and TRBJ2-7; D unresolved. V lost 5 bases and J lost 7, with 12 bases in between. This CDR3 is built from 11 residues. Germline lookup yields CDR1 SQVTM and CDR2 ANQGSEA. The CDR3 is CSVYYLGEQYF. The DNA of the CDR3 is TGCAGCGTTTACTACTTGGGAGAGCAGTACTTC.

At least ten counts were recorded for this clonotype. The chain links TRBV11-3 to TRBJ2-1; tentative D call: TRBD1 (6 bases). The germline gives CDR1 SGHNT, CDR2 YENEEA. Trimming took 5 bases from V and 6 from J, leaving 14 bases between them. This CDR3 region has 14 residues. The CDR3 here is CASSHRGQGNEQFF. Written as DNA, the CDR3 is TGTGCCAGCAGCCATAGGGGACAAGGCAATGAGCAGTTCTTC.

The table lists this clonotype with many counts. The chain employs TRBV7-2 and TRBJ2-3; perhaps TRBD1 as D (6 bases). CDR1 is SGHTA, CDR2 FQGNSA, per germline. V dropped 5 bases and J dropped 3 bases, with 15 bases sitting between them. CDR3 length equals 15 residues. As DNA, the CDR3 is TGTGCCAGCAGCCGGGGAAACACAGGGACAGATACGCAGTATTTT. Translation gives CASSRGNTGTDTQYF.

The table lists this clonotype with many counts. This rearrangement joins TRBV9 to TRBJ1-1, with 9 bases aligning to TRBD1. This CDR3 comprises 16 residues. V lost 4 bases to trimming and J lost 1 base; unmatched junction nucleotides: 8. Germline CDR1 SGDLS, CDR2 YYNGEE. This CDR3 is CASSPRQGQGNTEAFF. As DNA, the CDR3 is TGTGCCAGCAGCCCCCGGCAGGGACAGGGGAACACTGAAGCTTTCTTT.

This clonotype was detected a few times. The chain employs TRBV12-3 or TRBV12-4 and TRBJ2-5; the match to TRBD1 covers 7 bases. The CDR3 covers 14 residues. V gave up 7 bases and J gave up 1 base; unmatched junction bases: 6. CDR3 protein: CASNLGQTQETQYF. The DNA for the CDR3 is TGTGCCAGCAACTTGGGACAGACCCAAGAGACCCAGTACTTC.

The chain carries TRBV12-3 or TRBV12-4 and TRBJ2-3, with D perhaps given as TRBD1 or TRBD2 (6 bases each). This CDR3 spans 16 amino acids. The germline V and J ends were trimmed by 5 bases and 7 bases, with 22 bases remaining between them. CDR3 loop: CASSRQVGGGGNTQYF. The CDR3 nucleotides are TGTGCCAGCAGTCGCCAGGTCGGGGGCGGAGGAAATACGCAGTATTTT.

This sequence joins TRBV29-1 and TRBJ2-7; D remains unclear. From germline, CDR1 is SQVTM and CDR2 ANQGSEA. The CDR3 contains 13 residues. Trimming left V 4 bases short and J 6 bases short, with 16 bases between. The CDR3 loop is CSVGTGSSAEQYF. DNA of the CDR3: TGCAGCGTTGGCACCGGGTCGAGCGCCGAGCAGTACTTC.

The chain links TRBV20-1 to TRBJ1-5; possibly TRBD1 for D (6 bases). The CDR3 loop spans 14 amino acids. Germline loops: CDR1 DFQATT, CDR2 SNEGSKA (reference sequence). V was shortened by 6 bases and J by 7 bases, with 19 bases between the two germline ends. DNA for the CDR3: TGCAGTGCGGCCCTTCCAGGGGTAGAGCAGCCCCAGCATTTT. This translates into CSAALPGVEQPQHF.

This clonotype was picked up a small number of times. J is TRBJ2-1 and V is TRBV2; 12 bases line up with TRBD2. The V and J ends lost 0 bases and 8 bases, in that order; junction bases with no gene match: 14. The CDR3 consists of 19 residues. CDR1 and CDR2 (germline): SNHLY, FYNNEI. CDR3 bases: TGTGCCAGCAGTGAAGCGGGGGCTAGCGGGAGGGCTGTCCTACATGAGCAGTTCTTC. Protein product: CASSEAGASGRAVLHEQFF.

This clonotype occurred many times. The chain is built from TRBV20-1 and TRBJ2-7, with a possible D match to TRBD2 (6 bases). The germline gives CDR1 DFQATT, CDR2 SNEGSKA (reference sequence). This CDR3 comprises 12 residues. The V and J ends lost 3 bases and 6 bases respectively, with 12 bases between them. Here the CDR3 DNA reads TGCAGTGCTAGTGCGCTAGCGCTCGAGCAGTACTTC. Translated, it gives CSASALALEQYF.

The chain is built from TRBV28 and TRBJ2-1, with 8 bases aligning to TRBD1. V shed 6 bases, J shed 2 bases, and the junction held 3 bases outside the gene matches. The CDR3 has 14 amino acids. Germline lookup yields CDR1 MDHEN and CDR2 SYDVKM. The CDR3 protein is CASRSGQAYNEQFF. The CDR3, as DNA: TGTGCCAGCAGATCGGGACAGGCCTACAATGAGCAGTTCTTC.

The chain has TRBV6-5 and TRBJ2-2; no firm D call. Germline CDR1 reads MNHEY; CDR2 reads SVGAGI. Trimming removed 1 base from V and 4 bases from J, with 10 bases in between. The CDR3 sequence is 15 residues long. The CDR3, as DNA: TGTGCCAGCAGTTACTTCAGCGTTCTCACCGGGGAGCTGTTTTTT. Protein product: CASSYFSVLTGELFF.

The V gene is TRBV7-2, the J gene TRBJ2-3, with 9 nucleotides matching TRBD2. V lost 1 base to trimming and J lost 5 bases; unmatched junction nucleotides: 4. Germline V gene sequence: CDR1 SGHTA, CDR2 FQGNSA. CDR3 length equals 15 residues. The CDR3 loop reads CASSLVLAGEDTQYF. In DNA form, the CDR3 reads TGTGCCAGCAGCTTAGTTTTAGCGGGAGAAGATACGCAGTATTTT.

CDR3 sequence (DNA): TGTGCCAGCAGCTTCGGGAGTGCGACTGCAGATACGCAGTATTTT. It translates to CASSFGSATADTQYF. V and J are TRBV7-2 and TRBJ2-3, with D perhaps TRBD2 (6 bases). Germline V gene lookup returns CDR1 SGHTA and CDR2 FQGNSA. Trimming cost V 3 bases and J 4 bases, with 14 bases left between them. The length of the CDR3 is 15 residues. The full variable domain, rest sourced from reference TRBV7-2 and TRBJ2-3, is GAGVSQSPSNKVTEKGKDVELRCDPISGHTALYWYRQSLGQGLEFLIYFQGNSAPDKSGLPSDRFSAERTGGSVSTLTIQRTQQEDSAVYLCASSFGSATADTQYFGPGTRLTVL.

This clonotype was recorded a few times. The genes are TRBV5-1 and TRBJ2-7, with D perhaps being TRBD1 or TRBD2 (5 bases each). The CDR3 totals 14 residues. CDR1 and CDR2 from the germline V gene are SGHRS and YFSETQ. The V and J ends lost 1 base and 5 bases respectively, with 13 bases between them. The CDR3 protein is CASSLSWGSHEQYF. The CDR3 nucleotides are TGCGCCAGCAGCTTGTCTTGGGGGAGCCACGAGCAGTACTTC.

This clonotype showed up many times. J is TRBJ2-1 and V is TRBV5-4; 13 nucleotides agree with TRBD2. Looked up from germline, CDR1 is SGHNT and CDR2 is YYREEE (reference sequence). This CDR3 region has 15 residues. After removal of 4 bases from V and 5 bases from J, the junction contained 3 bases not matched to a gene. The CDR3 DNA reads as TGTGCCAGCAGCCCCGGGACTAGCGGGAACAATGAGCAGTTCTTC. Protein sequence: CASSPGTSGNNEQFF.

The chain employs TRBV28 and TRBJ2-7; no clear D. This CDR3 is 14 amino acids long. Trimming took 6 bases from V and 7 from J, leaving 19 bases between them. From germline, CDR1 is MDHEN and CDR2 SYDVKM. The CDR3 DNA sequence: TGTGCCAGCAGCTTCCCCTCCAGAGTGGCAGAGCAGTACTTC. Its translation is CASSFPSRVAEQYF.